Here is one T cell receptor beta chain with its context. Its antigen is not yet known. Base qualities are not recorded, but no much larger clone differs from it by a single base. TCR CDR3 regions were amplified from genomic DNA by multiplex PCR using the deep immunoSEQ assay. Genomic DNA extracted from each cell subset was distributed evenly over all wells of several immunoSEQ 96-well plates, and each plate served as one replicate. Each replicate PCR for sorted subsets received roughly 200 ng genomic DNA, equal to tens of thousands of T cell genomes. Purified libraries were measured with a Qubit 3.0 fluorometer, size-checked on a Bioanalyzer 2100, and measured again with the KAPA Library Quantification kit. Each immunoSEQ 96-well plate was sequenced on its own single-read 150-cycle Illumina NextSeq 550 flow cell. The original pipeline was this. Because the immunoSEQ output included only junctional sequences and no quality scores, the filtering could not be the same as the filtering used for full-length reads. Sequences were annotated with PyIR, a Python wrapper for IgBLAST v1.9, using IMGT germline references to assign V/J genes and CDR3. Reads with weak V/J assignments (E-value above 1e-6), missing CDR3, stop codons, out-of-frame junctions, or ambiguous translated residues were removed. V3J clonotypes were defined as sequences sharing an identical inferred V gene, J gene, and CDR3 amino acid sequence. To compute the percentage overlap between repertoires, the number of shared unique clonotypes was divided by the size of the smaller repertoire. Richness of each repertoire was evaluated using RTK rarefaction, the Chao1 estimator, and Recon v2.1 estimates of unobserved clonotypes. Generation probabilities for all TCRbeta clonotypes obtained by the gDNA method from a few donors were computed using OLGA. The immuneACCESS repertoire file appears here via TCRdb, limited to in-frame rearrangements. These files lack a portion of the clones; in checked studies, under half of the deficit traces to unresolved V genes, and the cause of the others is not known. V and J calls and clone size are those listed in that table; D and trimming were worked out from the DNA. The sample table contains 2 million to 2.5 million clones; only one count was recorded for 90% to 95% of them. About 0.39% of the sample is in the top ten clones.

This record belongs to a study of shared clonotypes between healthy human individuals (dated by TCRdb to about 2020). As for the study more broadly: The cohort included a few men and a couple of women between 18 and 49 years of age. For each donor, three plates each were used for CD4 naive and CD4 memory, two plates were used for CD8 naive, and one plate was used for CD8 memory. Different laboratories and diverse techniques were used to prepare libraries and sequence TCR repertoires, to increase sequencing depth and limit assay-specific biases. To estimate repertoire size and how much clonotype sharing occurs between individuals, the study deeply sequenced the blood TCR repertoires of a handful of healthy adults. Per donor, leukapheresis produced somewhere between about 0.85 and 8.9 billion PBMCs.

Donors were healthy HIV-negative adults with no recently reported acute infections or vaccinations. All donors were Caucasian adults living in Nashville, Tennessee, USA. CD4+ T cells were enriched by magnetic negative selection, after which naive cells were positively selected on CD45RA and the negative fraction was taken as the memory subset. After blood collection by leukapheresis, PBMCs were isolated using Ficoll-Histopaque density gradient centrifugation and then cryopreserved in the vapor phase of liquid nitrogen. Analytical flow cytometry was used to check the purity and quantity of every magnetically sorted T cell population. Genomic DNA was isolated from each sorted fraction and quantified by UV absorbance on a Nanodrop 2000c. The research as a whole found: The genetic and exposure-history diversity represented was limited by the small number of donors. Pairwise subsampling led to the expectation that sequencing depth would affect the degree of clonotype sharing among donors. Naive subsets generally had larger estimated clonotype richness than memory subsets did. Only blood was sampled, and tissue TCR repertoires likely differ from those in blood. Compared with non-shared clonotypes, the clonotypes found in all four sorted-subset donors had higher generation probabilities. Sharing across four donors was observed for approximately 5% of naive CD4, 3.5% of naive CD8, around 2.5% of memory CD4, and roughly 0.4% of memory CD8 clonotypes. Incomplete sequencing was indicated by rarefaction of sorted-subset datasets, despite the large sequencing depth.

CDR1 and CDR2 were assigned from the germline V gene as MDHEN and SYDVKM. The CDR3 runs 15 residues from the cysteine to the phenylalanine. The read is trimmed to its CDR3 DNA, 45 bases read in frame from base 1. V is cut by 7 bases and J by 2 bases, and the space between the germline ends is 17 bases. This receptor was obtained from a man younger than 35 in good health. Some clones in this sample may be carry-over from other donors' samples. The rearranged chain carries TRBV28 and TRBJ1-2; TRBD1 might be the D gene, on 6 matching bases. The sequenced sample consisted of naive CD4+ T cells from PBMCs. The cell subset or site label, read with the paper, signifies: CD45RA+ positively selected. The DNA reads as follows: TGTGCCAGCACCCCCGGGGGGGCGAGGAACTATGGCTACACCTTC. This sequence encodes CASTPGGARNYGYTF.